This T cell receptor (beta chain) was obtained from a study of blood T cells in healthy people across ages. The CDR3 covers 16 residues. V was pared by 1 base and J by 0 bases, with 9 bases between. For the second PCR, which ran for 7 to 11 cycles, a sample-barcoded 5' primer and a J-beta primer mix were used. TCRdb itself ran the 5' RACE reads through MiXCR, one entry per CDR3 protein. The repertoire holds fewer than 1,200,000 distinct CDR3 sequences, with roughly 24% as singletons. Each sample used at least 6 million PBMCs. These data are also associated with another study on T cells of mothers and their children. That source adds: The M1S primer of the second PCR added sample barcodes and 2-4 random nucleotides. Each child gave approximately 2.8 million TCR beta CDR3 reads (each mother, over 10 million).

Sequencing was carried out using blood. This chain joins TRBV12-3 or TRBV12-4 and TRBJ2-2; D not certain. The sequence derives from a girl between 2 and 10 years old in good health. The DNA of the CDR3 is TGTGCCAGCAGTTTAGAAGGGCCCGCGAACACCGGGGAGCTGTTTTTT. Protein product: CASSLEGPANTGELFF.